The rows below give T cell receptor beta chains drawn from one sample of a study of shared clonotypes between healthy human individuals. Profiled with immunoSEQ multiplex PCR; TCRdb holds only in-frame clones, not every one. The sample contains around 700,000 clones, around 72% of which appear only once. Material: memory CD4+ T cells sorted from blood. These receptors were taken from a woman between 25 and 40 years old in good health. The CDR3 runs from the conserved cysteine through the conserved F or W. The D gene is left open where the match is weak. Clone size, where shown, is once, few, many, or a class for clones that have expanded.

j_call d_call v_call clone_size cdr3_aa cdr3_nt
TRBJ2-1 TRBD2 TRBV5-4 - CASSIAGASNEQFF TGTGCCAGCAGCATAGCGGGAGCGTCCAATGAGCAGTTCTTC
TRBJ2-5 - TRBV7-2 - CASSLMGGRTETQYF TGTGCCAGCAGCTTAATGGGGGGGCGCACTGAGACCCAGTACTTC
TRBJ2-2 - TRBV11-2 - CASSVPTGATGELFF TGTGCCAGCAGCGTCCCGACCGGAGCGACCGGGGAGCTGTTTTTT
TRBJ2-2 - TRBV28 - CATTGSTGLTGELFF TGTGCCACCACCGGTAGCACAGGGCTCACCGGGGAGCTGTTTTTT
TRBJ1-1 TRBD1 TRBV5-1 - CASRTGVMNTEAFF TGCGCCAGCAGAACAGGGGTCATGAACACTGAAGCTTTCTTT
TRBJ2-7 - TRBV30 few CAWKTAYEQYF TGTGCCTGGAAGACAGCTTACGAGCAGTACTTC
TRBJ2-2 - TRBV10-1 many CASTEREGGGELFF TGCGCCAGCACCGAGAGAGAGGGAGGCGGGGAGCTGTTTTTT
TRBJ1-1 - TRBV7-9 - CASSSDGELGYFFSSEAFF TGTGCCAGCAGCTCCGACGGGGAGTTAGGTTATTTTTTTTCGAGTGAAGCTTTCTTT
TRBJ2-4 - TRBV2 - CASNQDSRDIQYF TGTGCCAGCAATCAGGACAGTCGCGACATTCAGTACTTC
TRBJ2-7 TRBD1 TRBV27 - CASRQGQGIGYEQYF TGTGCCAGCAGGCAGGGACAGGGGATAGGATACGAGCAGTACTTC
TRBJ2-5 TRBD2 TRBV7-9 - CASSNKNLGTRETQYF TGTGCCAGCAGCAATAAGAACCTAGGGACTAGAGAGACCCAATACTTC
TRBJ2-2 - TRBV2 - CASSEFRETGELFF TGTGCCAGCAGTGAGTTCAGAGAAACCGGGGAGCTGTTTTTT
TRBJ1-1 - TRBV28 few CASSTPKGAFF TGTGCCAGCAGTACTCCAAAGGGGGCTTTCTTT
TRBJ2-7 - TRBV27 - CASSFRETPYEQYF TGTGCCAGCAGTTTTAGGGAGACCCCCTACGAGCAGTACTTC
TRBJ2-5 TRBD1 TRBV5-4 - CASSFTDRDQETQYF TGTGCCAGCAGCTTTACAGACAGGGACCAAGAGACCCAGTACTTC
TRBJ2-7 - TRBV2 - CASSESELYEQYF TGTGCCAGCAGTGAGTCGGAGCTTTACGAGCAGTACTTC
TRBJ1-1 TRBD1 TRBV5-1 - CASSRDSVSMNTEAFF TGCGCCAGCAGCCGGGACAGCGTTAGCATGAACACTGAAGCTTTCTTT
TRBJ2-5 - TRBV7-9 - CASSPQSETQYF TGTGCCAGCAGCCCTCAAAGCGAGACCCAGTACTTC
TRBJ2-7 - TRBV28 - CAIFGQGGYEQYF TGTGCCATCTTTGGCCAGGGGGGCTACGAGCAGTACTTC
TRBJ2-5 - TRBV25-1 - CASSGFKETQYF TGTGCCAGCAGTGGGTTTAAAGAGACCCAGTACTTC
TRBJ2-7 TRBD2 TRBV13 - CASSGSGLAEKRGPYEQYF TGTGCCAGCAGCGGGTCCGGACTAGCGGAAAAACGGGGGCCCTACGAGCAGTACTTC
TRBJ1-4 - TRBV25-1 - CASSVPKGATNEKLFF TGTGCCAGCAGTGTGCCAAAGGGAGCAACTAATGAAAAACTGTTTTTT
TRBJ2-2 TRBD2 TRBV2 few CASSPSGGTGELFF TGTGCCAGCAGTCCTAGCGGGGGTACCGGGGAGCTGTTTTTT
TRBJ2-3 - TRBV5-6 - CASSFGAQRTDTQYF TGTGCCAGCAGCTTTGGTGCACAGCGCACAGATACGCAGTATTTT
TRBJ1-1 TRBD1 TRBV27 few CASRTGVLNTEAFF TGTGCCAGCAGAACAGGGGTCCTGAACACTGAAGCTTTCTTT
TRBJ2-7 - TRBV2 - CASLPPTGSYNTYEQYF TGTGCCAGCCTACCCCCCACAGGTTCCTATAACACCTACGAGCAGTACTTC
TRBJ1-5 - TRBV6-1 few CASSDGGLSNQPQHF TGTGCCAGCAGTGATGGGGGGCTCAGCAATCAGCCCCAGCATTTT
TRBJ2-3 - TRBV10-3 - CAISEQYGSAKDTQYF TGTGCCATCAGTGAGCAGTACGGTTCCGCGAAGGATACGCAGTATTTT
TRBJ2-5 - TRBV7-9 - CASSPAFVGRQETQYF TGTGCCAGCAGCCCCGCCTTTGTGGGGCGCCAAGAGACCCAGTACTTC
TRBJ1-1 - TRBV18 - CASSPPSLQGEAFF TGTGCCAGCTCACCACCGAGTCTTCAGGGGGAAGCTTTCTTT
TRBJ1-3 - TRBV2 - CASRRDSRGNTIYF TGTGCCAGCAGGCGCGACAGCCGGGGGAACACCATATATTTT
TRBJ2-3 - TRBV27 - CASRKTGSVDTQYF TGTGCCAGCAGGAAAACAGGGTCCGTAGATACGCAGTATTTT
TRBJ2-5 TRBD2 TRBV19 - CASSIVPGGGETQYF TGTGCCAGTAGTATAGTGCCGGGAGGGGGAGAGACCCAGTACTTC
TRBJ2-5 TRBD2 TRBV30 - CAWVLAGASVKTQYF TGTGCCTGGGTATTAGCGGGAGCGTCCGTGAAGACCCAGTACTTC
TRBJ2-3 TRBD2 TRBV25-1 - CASSGTGAGAFTDTQYF TGTGCCAGCAGTGGTACTGGGGCGGGAGCGTTCACAGATACGCAGTATTTT
TRBJ2-3 - TRBV7-9 - CASSPRRDSLTDTQYF TGTGCCAGCAGCCCCCGCCGGGACTCGCTAACAGATACGCAGTATTTT
TRBJ1-2 - TRBV14 - CASSQQINYGYTF TGTGCCAGCAGCCAGCAGATTAACTATGGCTACACCTTC
TRBJ1-5 - TRBV11-2 few CASRQAGQPQHF TGTGCCAGCAGGCAGGCGGGACAGCCCCAGCATTTT
TRBJ2-7 TRBD2 TRBV2 - CASSGSGGRYEQYF TGTGCCAGCAGTGGTAGCGGGGGACGCTACGAGCAGTACTTC
TRBJ2-7 - TRBV29-1 - CSVESTSGHDYEQYF TGCAGCGTTGAATCTACGTCAGGCCATGATTACGAGCAGTACTTC
TRBJ2-1 - TRBV9 - CASSVKNEQFF TGTGCCAGCAGCGTGAAGAATGAGCAGTTCTTC
TRBJ1-2 - TRBV5-1 - CASSLTDPDDYGYTF TGCGCCAGCAGCTTAACGGACCCTGACGACTATGGCTACACCTTC
TRBJ2-3 - TRBV5-1 - CASSFGTTLGTDTQYF TGCGCCAGCAGCTTTGGCACTACGCTCGGCACAGATACGCAGTATTTT
TRBJ2-3 - TRBV6-5 - CASSQTPDTQYF TGTGCCAGCAGCCAGACACCAGATACGCAGTATTTT
TRBJ2-5 - TRBV20-1 - CSARLQETQYF TGCAGTGCTAGACTTCAAGAGACCCAGTACTTC
TRBJ2-1 - TRBV2 few CARKDSQNTYNEQFF TGTGCCAGAAAGGACAGCCAAAATACCTACAATGAGCAGTTCTTC
TRBJ1-5 - TRBV5-6 - CASSPDISGPQHF TGTGCCAGCAGCCCGGACATCTCGGGGCCCCAGCATTTT
TRBJ2-7 - TRBV28 - CASSFIQAYEQYF TGTGCCAGCAGTTTCATCCAGGCCTACGAGCAGTACTTC
TRBJ2-2 - TRBV5-8 - CASKLTVNTGELFF TGTGCCAGCAAACTGACAGTTAACACCGGGGAGCTGTTTTTT
TRBJ2-7 - TRBV7-9 once CASSHEVGEQYF TGTGCCAGCAGCCACGAGGTGGGCGAGCAGTACTTC
TRBJ1-4 - TRBV6-1 - CASSEGQGLGEKLFF TGTGCCAGCAGTGAAGGCCAGGGTCTCGGTGAAAAACTGTTTTTT
TRBJ2-3 TRBD2 TRBV5-1 - CASSGGLAGTDTQYF TGCGCCAGCAGCGGAGGACTAGCGGGAACAGATACGCAGTATTTT
TRBJ2-7 - TRBV5-1 - CASSAGTLAYEQYF TGCGCCAGCAGCGCCGGGACTCTAGCCTACGAGCAGTACTTC
TRBJ2-5 - TRBV30 - CAWSEGWIETQYF TGTGCCTGGAGTGAAGGGTGGATCGAGACCCAGTACTTC
TRBJ1-4 - TRBV5-6 - CASSLEGRGTEKLFF TGTGCCAGCAGCTTGGAAGGAAGGGGCACTGAAAAACTGTTTTTT
TRBJ1-2 - TRBV10-3 - CAISRERPNYGYTF TGTGCCATCAGTCGAGAGAGGCCTAACTATGGCTACACCTTC
TRBJ1-5 - TRBV7-6 few CASSWEGQPQHF TGTGCCAGCAGCTGGGAGGGTCAGCCCCAGCATTTT
TRBJ2-3 - TRBV7-2 - CASSPSAGSVVDTQYF TGTGCCAGCAGCCCCTCGGCAGGGAGCGTAGTCGATACGCAGTATTTT
TRBJ2-1 - TRBV7-2 few CASSSTSLVNNEQFF TGTGCCAGCAGCTCCACCAGTCTTGTGAACAATGAGCAGTTCTTC